A selection of T cell receptor beta chains follows, all from one sample in a study of graft-versus-host responses after intestinal transplantation. No antigen has been identified for these receptors. Produced via immunoSEQ multiplex PCR; TCRdb's table is partial and in-frame only. The sample shows about 88,000 clones, around 93% of them seen only once. The sequencing used unstimulated CD4+ T cells sorted from spleen or lymph node cells, collected before transplant. The receptor set was obtained from a human donor who was the organ donor for an intestinal transplant. CDR3s include the opening cysteine and the closing phenylalanine or tryptophan. Fields, in order: clone size, J gene, D gene, V gene, CDR3 DNA, CDR3 protein. A D gene is named only where the DNA matches it firmly. Part of the rows lack a size; the others show once, few, many or a class for expanded clones.

>NA|TRBJ2-1|NA|TRBV4-1
TGCGCCAGCAGCCAAGGGGATTTTAGGGATGAGCAGTTCTTC
CASSQGDFRDEQFF
>NA|TRBJ2-3|TRBD2|TRBV9
TGTGCCAGCAGCGTAGGTGGCGGGGGTGGAGATACGCAGTATTTT
CASSVGGGGGDTQYF
>once|TRBJ2-3|TRBD2|TRBV7-2
TGTGCCAGCAGCTCCATACTAGCGGGGGGGCGGGATACGCAGTATTTT
CASSSILAGGRDTQYF
>once|TRBJ1-2|TRBD1|TRBV18
TGTGCCAGCACGGGACAGCCCCCTGGGAGCTACACCTTC
CASTGQPPGSYTF
>NA|TRBJ2-2|NA|TRBV5-6
TGTGCCAGCAGCTTATACGGGGCTGCAGGGACCGGGGAGCTGTTTTTT
CASSLYGAAGTGELFF
>NA|TRBJ2-7|TRBD2|TRBV5-1
TGCGCCAGCTGCCCAATCGGGGGGACCTACGAGCAGTACTTC
CASCPIGGTYEQYF
>NA|TRBJ2-2|NA|TRBV9
TGTGCCAGCAGTTCCGGGACAAACACCGGGGAGCTGTTTTTT
CASSSGTNTGELFF
>once|TRBJ1-2|NA|TRBV7-9
TGTGCCAGCAGCTTAGGGCGGGGAGCAAACTATGGCTACACCTTC
CASSLGRGANYGYTF
>NA|TRBJ2-5|TRBD2|TRBV2
TGTGCCAGCAGTGGGGGAGGGGCCGTCGGGTCTTTGGAGACCCAGTACTTC
CASSGGGAVGSLETQYF
>NA|TRBJ2-2|NA|TRBV2
TGTGCCAGCAGACAACAGGGCTCCGGGGAGCTGTTTTTT
CASRQQGSGELFF
>NA|TRBJ1-2|NA|TRBV19
TGTGCCAGTACTCCATTGGGGGGTTCACTATATGGCTACACCTTC
CASTPLGGSLYGYTF
>NA|TRBJ2-1|TRBD1|TRBV9
TGTGCCAGCAGCGCCGGACAGGGACGGGATGAGCAGTTCTTC
CASSAGQGRDEQFF
>NA|TRBJ1-1|TRBD1|TRBV4-3
TGCGCCAGCAGCCAAGAACCTGGGACAGGGATAGCTTTCTTT
CASSQEPGTGIAFF
>NA|TRBJ2-7|NA|TRBV7-2
TGTGCCAGCAGCTTACGGGGGGCGTACGAGCAGTACTTC
CASSLRGAYEQYF
>NA|TRBJ1-3|NA|TRBV21-1
TGTGCCAGCTCCCTCAATATAGGGGAAGGCTCTGGAAACACCATATATTTT
CASSLNIGEGSGNTIYF
>NA|TRBJ1-3|TRBD1|TRBV2
TGTGCCAGCAGTGAGCAGGGGGCAGGAAACACCATATATTTT
CASSEQGAGNTIYF
>NA|TRBJ2-7|TRBD1|TRBV18
TGTGCCAGCTCACCGACAGGGGGCTCCTACGAGCAGTACTTC
CASSPTGGSYEQYF
>NA|TRBJ1-3|TRBD1|TRBV6-1
TGTGCCAGCAGTGTGCAGGGGGCTGGAAACACCATATATTTT
CASSVQGAGNTIYF
>NA|TRBJ2-1|TRBD2|TRBV5-1
TGCGCCAGCACCACCGGGGGGTCTTATGAGCAGTTCTTC
CASTTGGSYEQFF
>NA|TRBJ2-5|NA|TRBV5-1
TGCGCCAGCAGCTTGGAAGGGCAAGAGACCCAGTACTTC
CASSLEGQETQYF
>NA|TRBJ2-7|NA|TRBV2
TGTGCCAGCAGTGACCGGGGTTCCTACGAGCAGTACTTC
CASSDRGSYEQYF